The present TCR beta chain was sequenced within a study of T cells after posttransplantation cyclophosphamide. Study findings and constraints: Recipient CMV seropositivity and CMV reactivation strongly tracked TRB clonality. TRB overlap between skin or GI tissue T cells and blood was limited. Donor-recipient repertoire similarity was low at 1-2 months, rising over year one.

This CDR3 region has 14 residues. Germline loops: CDR1 SQVTM, CDR2 ANQGSEA. Losses at the gene ends were 4 bases for V and 5 bases for J; bases not matched to a gene: 6. About this clone itself: Its antigen is unidentified.

The repertoire was sequenced with immunoSEQ multiplex PCR; TCRdb's copy has only in-frame clones and lacks some. This sample yields about 20,000 clones, of which around 70% are seen a single time; 27% belongs to the top ten. Treatment was busulfan-fludarabine conditioning, a marrow graft, and cyclophosphamide on days +3 and +4. The TCR comes from a young adult male patient who received an allogeneic stem cell transplant from a related donor, was CMV-positive, and had acute GVHD only. Some T cells here may be from the graft donor. This specimen was PBMCs, taken after an allogeneic stem cell transplant with post-transplant cyclophosphamide. The J gene is TRBJ2-2, the V gene TRBV29-1; 8 bases line up with TRBD1. CDR3 region: CSVGGTGTTGELFF. The CDR3 DNA is TGCAGCGTTGGTGGGACAGGCACTACCGGGGAGCTGTTTTTT.